Given below is one T cell receptor beta chain in context. This receptor's antigen is unknown. Base qualities were left out, and no much larger clone turns up one base away. These data belong to a study of T cell changes during pregnancy in multiple sclerosis (dated by TCRdb to the late 2010s). For the study in its entirety: In women with multiple sclerosis, the researchers looked at how the T cell repertoire shifted as pregnancy progressed.

To prepare the library, the immunoSEQ multiplex PCR assay was applied. Not all clones reach the TCRdb copy of this immuneACCESS table, which keeps in-frame sequences only. Checked studies attribute under half of the gap to unresolved V genes and leave the rest unexplained. Present in this sample are around 34,000 clones, roughly 90% of which were seen just once. The top ten hold around 4.1% of the sample. V is cut back by 3 bases and J by 7 bases, with 4 bases in the junction unmatched. The germline V gene (reference sequence) sets CDR1 to SEHNR and CDR2 to FQNEAQ. The CDR3 has 13 amino acids, counting the end cysteine and phenylalanine. Kept here is only the CDR3 DNA, which spans 39 bases and is read in frame from base 1.

The TCR was taken from a female donor with multiple sclerosis, enrolled in a pregnancy study. Sequenced material: CD8+ T cells from peripheral blood mononuclear cells, taken after pregnancy. The chain joins TRBV7-9 to TRBJ1-1, with 8 bases matching TRBD1. CDR3 reads: CASSFAGGVEAFF. The bases read TGTGCCAGCAGCTTTGCAGGGGGCGTTGAAGCTTTCTTT.